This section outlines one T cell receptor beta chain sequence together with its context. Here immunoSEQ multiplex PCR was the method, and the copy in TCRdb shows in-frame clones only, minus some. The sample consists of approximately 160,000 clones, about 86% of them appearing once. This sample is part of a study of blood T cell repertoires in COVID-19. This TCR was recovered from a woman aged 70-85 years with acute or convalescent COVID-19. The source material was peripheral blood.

CDR3 DNA: TGTGCCAGCAGCTTGTTCGGGGCAGGGGGGAACTCCGAGCAGTACTTC. This sequence encodes CASSLFGAGGNSEQYF. The chain couples TRBV5-5 to TRBJ2-7, with D maybe TRBD1 (7 bases). V lost 1 base to trimming and J lost 6 bases, with 20 bases between them. The CDR3 is 16 residues long. Germline CDR1 is SGHKS and CDR2 is YYEKEE (reference sequence).